The 18 T cell receptor beta chains given below trace back to one sample, sequenced in a study of response to subunit inactivated influenza vaccine. TCRdb analysed the RT-PCR reads with MiXCR anew, one entry per CDR3 protein. Of more than 500,000 distinct CDR3 sequences listed, approximately 10% were seen once; the top ten hold approximately 11%. The same sample was also used in a study of T cells expressing NK-cell markers. Per that study: TCR beta libraries carry UMIs added by 5'RACE template switching.

Here the sequenced sample was PBMCs from blood, taken on the day of vaccination. These receptors were collected from a man aged 50 to 60 who received an inactivated influenza vaccine.

The chain employs TRBV2 and TRBJ2-7, with 11 bases aligning to TRBD2. V shed 6 bases, J shed 1 base, and the junction held 8 bases outside the gene matches. There are 16 residues in the CDR3. Germline V CDR1 and CDR2: SNHLY, FYNNEI. The chain's CDR3 is CASRASLAGGSYEQYF. CDR3 in DNA: TGTGCCAGCAGGGCATCTCTAGCGGGAGGATCCTACGAGCAGTACTTC.

This clonotype was detected a few times. The rearrangement links TRBV11-2 to TRBJ1-3; 10 bases align to TRBD1. With 3 bases clipped from V and 4 bases from J, the junction kept 9 bases outside the gene matches. This CDR3 is 17 amino acids long. The germline gives CDR1 SGHAT, CDR2 FQNNGV. The chain's CDR3 is CASSFPFRQGAGNTIYF. The CDR3 DNA follows: TGTGCCAGCAGCTTTCCTTTTCGACAGGGGGCGGGAAACACCATATATTTT.

The V and J genes are TRBV5-1 and TRBJ2-7; no firm D call. This CDR3 is built from 14 residues. V shed 5 bases and J shed 0 bases, with 12 bases lying between them. The V gene's germline CDR1 is SGHRS and CDR2 YFSETQ. The CDR3, as DNA: TGCGCCAGCAGATCCCTCCAGAGCTCCTACGAGCAGTACTTC. Translation gives CASRSLQSSYEQYF.

The rearrangement uses TRBV20-1 and TRBJ1-6; no clear D. The CDR3 length is 12 residues. CDR1 DFQATT and CDR2 SNEGSKA come from the germline V gene (reference sequence). V was trimmed by 0 bases and J by 7 bases, leaving 4 bases between them. The CDR3 sequence: CSARDVNSPLHF. CDR3 nucleotide sequence: TGCAGTGCTAGAGATGTCAATTCACCCCTCCACTTT.

This chain links TRBV27 with TRBJ2-4; no reliable D call. The V and J ends lost 2 bases and 0 bases respectively, with 11 bases between them. Germline CDR1 MNHEY, CDR2 SMNVEV (reference sequence). The CDR3 runs to 16 residues. CDR3 bases: TGTGCCAGCAGTTTACCTTCCGAGATAGCCAAAAACATTCAGTACTTC. It yields the protein CASSLPSEIAKNIQYF.

This clonotype was seen a handful of times. This sequence joins TRBV25-1 and TRBJ2-1; the match to TRBD2 covers 10 bases. The CDR3 has 15 amino acids. Per the germline V gene, CDR1 is MGHDK and CDR2 is SYGVNS. Unmatched junction bases numbered 8, after V lost 8 bases and J lost 4 bases. Here the CDR3 DNA reads TGTGCCAGCGCTAGCGGGGGCCTGCTTTACAATGAGCAGTTCTTC. Translation gives CASASGGLLYNEQFF.

This clonotype was seen a single time. CDR3 coding DNA: TGTGCCAGCAGCTGGGGAATAGCGGGAGCTGACGAGCAGTACTTC. It is translated as CASSWGIAGADEQYF. The V gene is TRBV4-2, the J gene TRBJ2-7; TRBD2 matches 9 bases. With V trimmed by 5 bases and J by 5 bases, 10 bases remained unmatched. Germline CDR1 is LGHNA and CDR2 is YNFKEQ. The CDR3 sequence is 15 residues long.

This clonotype was picked up a small number of times. The chain links TRBV5-1 to TRBJ2-3, with D perhaps matching TRBD1 or TRBD2 (6 bases each). Trimming stripped 4 bases from V and 5 bases from J, with 14 bases between. CDR3 length: 14 amino acids. The germline V gene encodes CDR1 SGHRS and CDR2 YFSETQ. DNA for the CDR3: TGCGCCAGCAGCCGAGGGGGGATTGGAGATACGCAGTATTTT. Translation: CASSRGGIGDTQYF.

This clonotype has just a few counts. The V gene is TRBV15, the J gene TRBJ1-4; D possibly corresponds to TRBD1 (5 bases). The CDR3 sequence is 14 residues long. The germline gives CDR1 LNHNV, CDR2 YYDKDF (reference sequence). The ends were cut back, 3 bases at V and 4 bases at J, with 9 bases in the middle. The DNA of the CDR3 is TGTGCCACCAGCAGGGAGGGGAGTAATGAAAAACTGTTTTTT. It translates to CATSREGSNEKLFF. Looking up the rest from reference TRBV15 and TRBJ1-4 gives the full variable domain: DAMVIQNPRYQVTQFGKPVTLSCSQTLNHNVMYWYQQKSSQAPKLLFHYYDKDFNNEADTPDNFQSRRPNTSFCFLDIRSPGLGDTAMYLCATSREGSNEKLFFGSGTQLSVL.

This sequence joins TRBV4-3 and TRBJ2-1, with 11 positions matching TRBD2. The CDR3 extends over 15 amino acids. The V gene's germline CDR1 is LGHNA and CDR2 YSLEER. Losses at the gene ends were 0 bases for V and 12 bases for J; bases not matched to a gene: 7. In DNA form, the CDR3 reads TGCGCCAGCAGCCAAGAGTTAGCGGGGGGGCCCTGGCAGTTCTTC. It codes for CASSQELAGGPWQFF.

Only a few counts were recorded for this clonotype. The V call is TRBV24-1, the J call TRBJ2-3; D not resolved. Deletions cut 4 bases from V and 6 bases from J, with 4 bases between. Germline V gene lookup returns CDR1 KGHDR and CDR2 SFDVKD. This CDR3 has 11 residues. As DNA, the CDR3 is TGTGCCACCAGTGAACTCGATACGCAGTATTTT. Protein sequence: CATSELDTQYF.

The V gene is TRBV12-3 or TRBV12-4, the J gene TRBJ1-1, with D tentatively TRBD1 (5 bases). Deletions cut 2 bases from V and 5 bases from J, with 15 bases between. The length of the CDR3 is 15 residues. CDR3: CASSLISGRETEAFF. As DNA, the CDR3 is TGTGCCAGCAGTTTAATTTCAGGGAGGGAAACTGAAGCTTTCTTT.

At least ten counts were recorded for this clonotype. The rearrangement uses TRBV7-9 and TRBJ2-1; TRBD1 or TRBD2 may be the D gene (5 bases each). Deletions cut 1 base from V and 2 bases from J, with 15 bases between. CDR3 size: 17 residues. The V gene's germline CDR1 is SEHNR and CDR2 FQNEAQ (reference sequence). The CDR3 is CASSLDLGGVAYNEQFF. The CDR3 region has the DNA TGTGCCAGCAGCTTAGACCTTGGGGGAGTCGCCTACAATGAGCAGTTCTTC.

Ten or more counts support this clonotype. The chain couples TRBV5-1 to TRBJ2-3, with D maybe TRBD1 (6 bases). Trimming took 0 bases from V and 1 from J, leaving 6 bases between them. The germline V gene has CDR1 SGHRS and CDR2 YFSETQ. This CDR3 is built from 14 residues. CDR3 region: CASSLEGGTDTQYF. CDR3 coding DNA: TGCGCCAGCAGCTTGGAGGGGGGCACAGATACGCAGTATTTT.

V usage is TRBV28 and J usage is TRBJ1-5; D unresolved. Trimming took 6 bases from V and 0 from J, leaving 12 bases between them. This CDR3 is 15 amino acids long. The germline gives CDR1 MDHEN, CDR2 SYDVKM. CDR3 nucleotides: TGTGCCAGCAGACATCTTACGGGTAGCAATCAGCCCCAGCATTTT. Protein product: CASRHLTGSNQPQHF.

In this sample, this clonotype turned up a few times. The rearrangement links TRBV6-2 or TRBV6-3 to TRBJ2-2; TRBD2 matches 16 bases. J lost 6 bases, V lost 8 bases, and 12 bases had no gene match. CDR3 length: 18 residues. Per the germline V gene, CDR1 is MNHEY and CDR2 is SVGEGT. CDR3 nucleotides: TGTGCCAGCCTCGGGACTAGCGGGAGGGCCTTGGTACCCGGGGAGCTGTTTTTT. Protein: CASLGTSGRALVPGELFF.

The V call is TRBV28, the J call TRBJ1-2; 7 bases match TRBD1. The CDR3 extends over 15 amino acids. The V gene end was trimmed by 4 bases and the J gene end by 4 bases; junction bases not matched to a gene: 9. Germline values: CDR1 MDHEN, CDR2 SYDVKM. The CDR3: CASSSGTVGGYGYTF. CDR3 nucleotides: TGTGCCAGCAGTTCCGGGACAGTCGGTGGCTATGGCTACACCTTC.

This clonotype was detected a few times. The chain couples TRBV7-2 to TRBJ2-3; the match to TRBD2 covers 9 bases. From germline, CDR1 is SGHTA and CDR2 FQGNSA. Unmatched junction bases numbered 4, after V lost 2 bases and J lost 4 bases. The CDR3 is 15 residues long. The CDR3 DNA reads TGTGCCAGCAGCTTAAATGGCGGGGGGGCAGATACGCAGTATTTT. It specifies CASSLNGGGADTQYF.